This T cell receptor (beta chain) was identified in a study of CD8+CD57+ T cells in acquired aplastic anemia. Study-wide context: Across the sorted CD4+ and CD8+ cells, DNA amounts averaged 3.2 ug.

Study-level results: CD8+ Simpson's diversity did not differ significantly between patients and controls. In common between the patients and the controls were some 28 CD8+ CDR3 sequences.

Trimming took 2 bases from V and 2 from J, leaving 4 bases between them. Germline V gene data show CDR1 as MNHEY and CDR2 as SVGAGI. CDR3 size: 13 residues. Using genomic DNA as the template, TCR beta VDJ and CDR3 profiling was carried out. TCRdb redid the calling of the reads with MiXCR, one entry per CDR3 protein. This sample yields more than 150,000 distinct CDR3 sequences, of which more than 45% are seen a single time; 3.2% belongs to the top ten. By flow cytometry, patients selected for sequencing had shown an expansion of CD8+CD57+ cells. Patients had undergone no therapy by the time their blood was sampled. Comment on this clonotype: Its specificity is unknown.

The TCR was taken from a human donor with aplastic anemia. This chain uses TRBV6-5 with TRBJ1-5; no firm D call. The sample was sorted CD4+, CD8+, or CD8+CD57+ T cells (not recorded which) from PBMCs. The CDR3 here is CASSYGGNQPQHF. The CDR3 region has the DNA TGTGCCAGCAGTTACGGGGGCAATCAGCCCCAGCATTTT.